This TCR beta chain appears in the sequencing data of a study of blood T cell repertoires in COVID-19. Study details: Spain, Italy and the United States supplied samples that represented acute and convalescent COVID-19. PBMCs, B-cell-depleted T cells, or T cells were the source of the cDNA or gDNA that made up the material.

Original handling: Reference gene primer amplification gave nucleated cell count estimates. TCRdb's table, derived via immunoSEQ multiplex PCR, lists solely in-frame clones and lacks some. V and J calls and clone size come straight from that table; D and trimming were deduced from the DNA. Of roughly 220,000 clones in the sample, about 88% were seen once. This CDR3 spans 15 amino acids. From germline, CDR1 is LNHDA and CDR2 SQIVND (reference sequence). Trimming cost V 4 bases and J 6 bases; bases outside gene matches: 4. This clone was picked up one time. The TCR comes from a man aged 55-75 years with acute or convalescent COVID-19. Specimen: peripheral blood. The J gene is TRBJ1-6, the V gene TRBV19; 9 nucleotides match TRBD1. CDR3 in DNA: TGTGCCAGTAGTAAAGGACAGGGGTTTAATTCACCCCTCCACTTT. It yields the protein CASSKGQGFNSPLHF.